These T cell receptor beta chains were read from a single sample in a study of Tregs in tolerant kidney transplant recipients. TCRdb's copy holds only in-frame clones and misses some; the assay was immunoSEQ multiplex PCR. The repertoire holds about 14,000 clones, with around 90% as singletons. Sequences were obtained from CD8+ T cells from blood. The origin of the receptors is a human donor in good health. The CDR3 runs from the conserved cysteine through the conserved F or W. Fields, in order: clone size, J gene, V gene, D gene, CDR3 DNA, CDR3 protein. D genes are given only for firm matches. Rows give clone size only sometimes, using once, few, many, or a class for an expanded clone.

clone size: NA; J gene: TRBJ2-1; V gene: TRBV11-2; D gene: NA; CDR3 DNA: TGTGCCAGCAGCTTAGGGGTGGGGCCCCACAATGAGCAGTTCTTC; CDR3 protein: CASSLGVGPHNEQFF
clone size: NA; J gene: TRBJ2-2; V gene: TRBV7-3; D gene: TRBD1; CDR3 DNA: TGTGCCAGCAGCTCACGATACAGGGGGAACACCGGGGAGCTGTTTTTT; CDR3 protein: CASSSRYRGNTGELFF
clone size: NA; J gene: TRBJ1-1; V gene: TRBV14; D gene: NA; CDR3 DNA: TGTGCCAGCAGCCAATTTAATGCGAACACTGAAGCTTTCTTT; CDR3 protein: CASSQFNANTEAFF
clone size: NA; J gene: TRBJ2-7; V gene: TRBV5-1; D gene: TRBD1; CDR3 DNA: TGCGCCAGCAGCCCCGGACAGGGGATTTACGAGCAGTACTTC; CDR3 protein: CASSPGQGIYEQYF
clone size: NA; J gene: TRBJ2-1; V gene: TRBV6-5; D gene: NA; CDR3 DNA: TGTGCCAGCAGTTTGGGGACGGGAGTTGCGGATGAGCAGTTCTTC; CDR3 protein: CASSLGTGVADEQFF
clone size: NA; J gene: TRBJ1-4; V gene: TRBV9; D gene: NA; CDR3 DNA: TGTGCCAGCAGCCCCAGGACATATAGGGACGAAAAACTGTTTTTT; CDR3 protein: CASSPRTYRDEKLFF
clone size: NA; J gene: TRBJ2-6; V gene: TRBV4-1; D gene: NA; CDR3 DNA: TGCGCCAGCAGCCGGGACGGCCTGGGGGCCAACGTCCTGACTTTC; CDR3 protein: CASSRDGLGANVLTF
clone size: NA; J gene: TRBJ2-1; V gene: TRBV4-3; D gene: TRBD2; CDR3 DNA: TGCGCCAGCAGCCATCCCACGGCGGGACTAGCGGGATGGCGCAATGAGCAGTTCTTC; CDR3 protein: CASSHPTAGLAGWRNEQFF
clone size: NA; J gene: TRBJ2-5; V gene: TRBV5-5; D gene: NA; CDR3 DNA: TGTGCCAGCAGCTTGTCCGGGCGGCAAGAGACCCAGTACTTC; CDR3 protein: CASSLSGRQETQYF
clone size: NA; J gene: TRBJ1-3; V gene: TRBV7-9; D gene: NA; CDR3 DNA: TGTGCCAGCAGTTCCTCCGCGGCTGGAAACACCATATATTTT; CDR3 protein: CASSSSAAGNTIYF
clone size: NA; J gene: TRBJ2-7; V gene: TRBV10-2; D gene: TRBD1; CDR3 DNA: TGCGCCAGCCGGACAGGATTGACCTACGAGCAGTACTTC; CDR3 protein: CASRTGLTYEQYF
clone size: NA; J gene: TRBJ2-5; V gene: TRBV2; D gene: TRBD2; CDR3 DNA: TGTGCCAGCACGGGAGGGGGAGAGACCCAGTACTTC; CDR3 protein: CASTGGGETQYF
clone size: NA; J gene: TRBJ1-5; V gene: TRBV18; D gene: NA; CDR3 DNA: TGTGCCAGCTCAGGAGGGGAATATAACAATCAGCCCCAGCATTTT; CDR3 protein: CASSGGEYNNQPQHF
clone size: NA; J gene: TRBJ2-3; V gene: TRBV4-3; D gene: NA; CDR3 DNA: TGCGCCAGCAGCCAAGCTAGGGGTGGGGATACGCAGTATTTT; CDR3 protein: CASSQARGGDTQYF
clone size: NA; J gene: TRBJ1-1; V gene: TRBV14; D gene: NA; CDR3 DNA: TGTGCCAGCAGCCAAGTAGGTGGACAAATGAACACTGAAGCTTTCTTT; CDR3 protein: CASSQVGGQMNTEAFF
clone size: once; J gene: TRBJ2-4; V gene: TRBV4-1; D gene: NA; CDR3 DNA: TGCGCCAGCAGCCAAGTCGGCGAAAACATTCAGTACTTC; CDR3 protein: CASSQVGENIQYF
clone size: NA; J gene: TRBJ2-5; V gene: TRBV7-8; D gene: NA; CDR3 DNA: TGTGCCAGCAGCTTGGACGCCGGACAGTCCAAAGAGACCCAGTACTTC; CDR3 protein: CASSLDAGQSKETQYF
clone size: NA; J gene: TRBJ1-4; V gene: TRBV21-1; D gene: NA; CDR3 DNA: TGTGGTACGAAGACTAATGAAAAACTGTTTTTT; CDR3 protein: CGTKTNEKLFF
clone size: NA; J gene: TRBJ2-1; V gene: TRBV30; D gene: TRBD1; CDR3 DNA: TGTGCCTGGAGACCCCGGGACAGGCGCCTCAATGAGCAGTTCTTC; CDR3 protein: CAWRPRDRRLNEQFF
clone size: NA; J gene: TRBJ1-2; V gene: TRBV19; D gene: TRBD1; CDR3 DNA: TGTGCCAGTACCAGGGGGGAGTGGCGAGGTGGCTACACCTTC; CDR3 protein: CASTRGEWRGGYTF
clone size: NA; J gene: TRBJ1-6; V gene: TRBV7-3; D gene: NA; CDR3 DNA: TGTGCCAGCAGCTTAGGGTATCCTAATTCACCCCTCCACTTT; CDR3 protein: CASSLGYPNSPLHF
clone size: NA; J gene: TRBJ1-4; V gene: TRBV9; D gene: TRBD1; CDR3 DNA: TGTGCCAGCAGCCGACAGGGTTCCAATGAAAAACTGTTTTTT; CDR3 protein: CASSRQGSNEKLFF
clone size: once; J gene: TRBJ2-3; V gene: TRBV5-1; D gene: NA; CDR3 DNA: TGCGCCAGCAGCTTAGGCCGGGGATCAGATACGCAGTATTTT; CDR3 protein: CASSLGRGSDTQYF
clone size: NA; J gene: TRBJ1-3; V gene: TRBV30; D gene: NA; CDR3 DNA: TGTGCCTGGGGAGGAACCACCATATATTTT; CDR3 protein: CAWGGTTIYF
clone size: NA; J gene: TRBJ1-6; V gene: TRBV14; D gene: NA; CDR3 DNA: TGTGCCAGCAGCCAAGATCTCTCCACAGGGCCTAATTCACCCCTCCACTTT; CDR3 protein: CASSQDLSTGPNSPLHF
clone size: NA; J gene: TRBJ1-2; V gene: TRBV5-4; D gene: NA; CDR3 DNA: TGTGCCAGCAGCCAGGGGCTGGGGTCGGGCTATGGCTACACCTTC; CDR3 protein: CASSQGLGSGYGYTF
clone size: NA; J gene: TRBJ1-2; V gene: TRBV30; D gene: NA; CDR3 DNA: TGTGCCTGGACCCCGGGGGATCCGTATGGCTACACCTTC; CDR3 protein: CAWTPGDPYGYTF
clone size: NA; J gene: TRBJ2-3; V gene: TRBV7-2; D gene: NA; CDR3 DNA: TGTGCCAGCAGCTTAGCCCGGGGACTCCCTAGGGATACGCAGTATTTT; CDR3 protein: CASSLARGLPRDTQYF
clone size: NA; J gene: TRBJ2-1; V gene: TRBV27; D gene: TRBD1; CDR3 DNA: TGTGCCAGCAGTTCGGACAGGGGGACGAATGAGCAGTTCTTC; CDR3 protein: CASSSDRGTNEQFF
clone size: NA; J gene: TRBJ1-4; V gene: TRBV14; D gene: NA; CDR3 DNA: TGTGCCAGTAGACATGATGGGTCCGGGAAACTGTTTTTT; CDR3 protein: CASRHDGSGKLFF
clone size: NA; J gene: TRBJ2-5; V gene: TRBV4-2; D gene: TRBD2; CDR3 DNA: TGTGCCAGCAGCCAAGATCTTTCGGGGGGGCTCGAAGAGACCCAGTACTTC; CDR3 protein: CASSQDLSGGLEETQYF
clone size: NA; J gene: TRBJ2-3; V gene: TRBV2; D gene: NA; CDR3 DNA: TGTGCCAGCAGTGAGGGGGCAGCCTCCGCGGGCACAGATACGCAGTATTTT; CDR3 protein: CASSEGAASAGTDTQYF
clone size: NA; J gene: TRBJ2-5; V gene: TRBV5-8; D gene: NA; CDR3 DNA: TGTGCCAGCAGTAAAGAAAGGGGAGGGACCCAGTACTTC; CDR3 protein: CASSKERGGTQYF
clone size: NA; J gene: TRBJ1-4; V gene: TRBV4-1; D gene: NA; CDR3 DNA: TGCGCCAGCAGCCCGGACCCCCGGCGGGAAAAACTGTTTTTT; CDR3 protein: CASSPDPRREKLFF
clone size: NA; J gene: TRBJ2-1; V gene: TRBV7-6; D gene: NA; CDR3 DNA: TGTGCCAGCAGCTTATATCCCTCCCTCGTTTCGAATGAGCAGTTCTTC; CDR3 protein: CASSLYPSLVSNEQFF
clone size: NA; J gene: TRBJ2-3; V gene: TRBV7-8; D gene: NA; CDR3 DNA: TGTGCCAGCGCCGAACCCCAGGCAGGCACAGATACGCAGTATTTT; CDR3 protein: CASAEPQAGTDTQYF
clone size: NA; J gene: TRBJ2-1; V gene: TRBV6-4; D gene: NA; CDR3 DNA: TGTGCCAGCAGTGACCGCCCGAACAATGAGCAGTTCTTC; CDR3 protein: CASSDRPNNEQFF
clone size: NA; J gene: TRBJ2-3; V gene: TRBV7-9; D gene: TRBD1; CDR3 DNA: TGTGCCAGCAGCGCGGACAGGGGGATGGATACGCAGTATTTT; CDR3 protein: CASSADRGMDTQYF
clone size: NA; J gene: TRBJ2-1; V gene: TRBV14; D gene: TRBD2; CDR3 DNA: TGTGCCAGCAGCCTAGCGGGGATTAATGAGCAGTTCTTC; CDR3 protein: CASSLAGINEQFF
clone size: NA; J gene: TRBJ1-1; V gene: TRBV5-6; D gene: TRBD1; CDR3 DNA: TGTGCCAGCAGCCCCAGGGACAGGGTGAGGTTAAACACTGAAGCTTTCTTT; CDR3 protein: CASSPRDRVRLNTEAFF
clone size: NA; J gene: TRBJ2-3; V gene: TRBV6-1; D gene: TRBD2; CDR3 DNA: TGTGCCAGCAGTGAACCGGCGGGGGGCCGGGGGATCACAGATACGCAGTATTTT; CDR3 protein: CASSEPAGGRGITDTQYF
clone size: NA; J gene: TRBJ2-3; V gene: TRBV7-3; D gene: NA; CDR3 DNA: TGTGCCAGCGGGGGTACTAGCACAGATACGCAGTATTTT; CDR3 protein: CASGGTSTDTQYF
clone size: NA; J gene: TRBJ2-1; V gene: TRBV27; D gene: TRBD2; CDR3 DNA: TGTGCCAGCAGTCTGACTAGCGCCTACCACAATGAGCAGTTCTTC; CDR3 protein: CASSLTSAYHNEQFF